The 24 T cell receptor beta chains below all came from one sample that was sequenced in a study of cytomegalovirus exposure and HLA in healthy donors. PCR used 60 Vbeta primers and 13 Jbeta primers. Assay used: immunoSEQ multiplex PCR; TCRdb lists only in-frame clones, some missing. The table lists about 120,000 clones, around 62% of them singletons, with nearly 9.5% in the top ten. Sequenced sample: PBMCs. The receptors were sampled from a woman aged 40 to 50 in good health and CMV-seropositive.

The chain employs TRBV4-1 and TRBJ2-5; TRBD2 might be the D (6 bases). The end of the DNA aligns better with TRBJ2-7, so the J call may be wrong. Germline CDR1 is MGHRA and CDR2 is YSYEKL. CDR3 length equals 14 residues. The CDR3 sequence: CASSHPRGNYEQYF. In DNA form, the CDR3 reads TGCGCCAGCAGCCATCCGCGGGGCAACTACGAGCAGTACTTC.

V is TRBV7-9 and J is TRBJ2-5; D is perhaps TRBD2 (6 bases). Looked up from germline, CDR1 is SEHNR and CDR2 is FQNEAQ (reference sequence). V lost 1 base and J lost 5, with 11 bases in between. The CDR3 runs to 14 residues. CDR3 in DNA: TGTGCCAGCAGCTTAGAACCGGGAGAGGAGACCCAGTACTTC. It yields the protein CASSLEPGEETQYF.

The chain has TRBV7-2 and TRBJ2-1; maybe TRBD1 (6 bases). This CDR3 contains 15 residues. The V end lost 5 bases, the J end lost 6 bases, and 17 bases lay between the germline ends. Germline V gene lookup returns CDR1 SGHTA and CDR2 FQGNSA. The CDR3 bases are TGTGCCAGCAGCCCTGGGGGCCACCGACCCAATGAGCAGTTCTTC. It encodes CASSPGGHRPNEQFF. Full variable domain (missing parts from reference TRBV7-2 and TRBJ2-1): GAGVSQSPSNKVTEKGKDVELRCDPISGHTALYWYRQSLGQGLEFLIYFQGNSAPDKSGLPSDRFSAERTGGSVSTLTIQRTQQEDSAVYLCASSPGGHRPNEQFFGPGTRLTVL.

The rearrangement links TRBV19 to TRBJ2-7, with a tentative D call TRBD1 (5 bases). CDR1 and CDR2 from the germline V gene are LNHDA and SQIVND (reference sequence). V was trimmed by 7 bases and J by 7 bases, leaving 17 bases between them. CDR3 length: 13 amino acids. The DNA for the CDR3 is TGTGCCAGTACCCTCGGACCAGGGCTAGAGCAGTACTTC. It yields the protein CASTLGPGLEQYF.

The chain recombines TRBV6-5 with TRBJ2-7, with a tentative D call TRBD2 (6 bases). Per the germline V gene, CDR1 is MNHEY and CDR2 is SVGAGI. CDR3 length: 16 residues. With 2 bases removed from V and 7 bases from J, the gap between germline ends came to 21 bases. This CDR3 reads CASSYRGTQDAGEQYF. CDR3 DNA sequence: TGTGCCAGCAGTTACCGAGGCACCCAGGACGCGGGGGAGCAGTACTTC.

This clone was observed once. This chain connects TRBV4-3 to TRBJ1-2; the match to TRBD1 covers 7 bases. Looked up from germline, CDR1 is LGHNA and CDR2 is YSLEER. The ends lost 0 bases at V and 4 bases at J; junction bases unmatched: 5. The length of the CDR3 is 15 residues. The CDR3 region is CASSQDRGLPYGYTF. The CDR3 DNA follows: TGCGCCAGCAGCCAAGATAGGGGGCTTCCCTATGGCTACACCTTC.

The chain combines TRBV6-1 with TRBJ2-5, with TRBD2 matching 9 bases. V lost 0 bases, J lost 5 bases, and 7 bases stayed unmatched. The CDR3 runs to 16 residues. Germline V gives CDR1 MNHNS, CDR2 SASEGT. CDR3 in DNA: TGTGCCAGCAGTGAAGCGGTAGCGGGAGAGAGGGAGACCCAGTACTTC. Protein sequence: CASSEAVAGERETQYF.

The CDR3 DNA follows: TGTGCCAGCAGTTCCCGCCTCGGGACAGGGGATGAAAAACTGTTTTTT. Amino acid sequence: CASSSRLGTGDEKLFF. This chain connects TRBV28 to TRBJ1-4; 10 bases fit TRBD1. Germline V lookup: CDR1 MDHEN, CDR2 SYDVKM. J lost 6 bases, V lost 4 bases, and 8 bases had no gene match. There are 16 residues in the CDR3.

The chain has TRBV27 and TRBJ1-6; D not resolved. The CDR3 is made up of 18 amino acids. The V end lost 1 base, the J end lost 6 bases, and 19 bases lay between the germline ends. The germline gives CDR1 MNHEY, CDR2 SMNVEV (reference sequence). The CDR3 here is CASSLWDSEESANSPLHF. The DNA for the CDR3 is TGTGCCAGCAGTTTATGGGATTCGGAGGAATCGGCTAATTCACCCCTCCACTTT.

The chain uses TRBV7-8 and TRBJ1-2, with D possibly being TRBD1 (5 bases). From germline, CDR1 is SGHVS and CDR2 FQNEAQ. This CDR3 is 16 amino acids long. The germline V and J ends were trimmed by 3 bases and 2 bases, with 16 bases remaining between them. DNA of the CDR3: TGTGCCAGCAGCTTGGGGCAAGGGGCGGGAAACTATGGCTACACCTTC. It translates to CASSLGQGAGNYGYTF.

The rearrangement joins TRBV30 to TRBJ2-2; D uncertain. Trimming pared 1 base from V and 0 bases from J, leaving 3 bases between. Germline V CDR1 and CDR2: GTSNPN, SVGIG (reference sequence). This CDR3 spans 13 amino acids. CDR3 DNA: TGTGCCTGGAGTGCAACGAACACCGGGGAGCTGTTTTTT. This translates into CAWSATNTGELFF.

In its sample, this clone was seen once. The CDR3 DNA reads as TGTGCCAGCAGCTTAGTTGGTAGAAGCAATGAGCAGTTCTTC. Translated: CASSLVGRSNEQFF. The chain recombines TRBV7-8 with TRBJ2-1; D unclear. The CDR3 runs 14 residues. Trimming stripped 1 base from V and 6 bases from J, with 10 bases between. Germline CDR1 and CDR2: SGHVS and FQNEAQ.

The rearrangement links TRBV29-1 to TRBJ1-2; 7 bases match TRBD1. V was clipped by 3 bases and J by 4 bases; unmatched bases: 11. This CDR3 has 15 amino acids. The germline gives CDR1 SQVTM, CDR2 ANQGSEA. Here the CDR3 DNA reads TGCAGCGTTGAGGAATTTCCGGACAGGCTCTATGGCTACACCTTC. Its protein is CSVEEFPDRLYGYTF.

The CDR3 DNA is TGTGCCAGCAGCTTGGGTAGACTGCCAGATACGCAGTATTTT. It yields the protein CASSLGRLPDTQYF. The rearrangement joins TRBV7-3 to TRBJ2-3; no reliable D call. From germline, CDR1 is SGHTA and CDR2 FQGTGA. The V end lost 3 bases, the J end lost 4 bases, and 11 bases lay between the germline ends. The CDR3 contains 14 residues.

The CDR3 bases are TGTGCCAGCAGCTTTGGGACAGGCTCCTACGAGCAGTACTTC. Protein: CASSFGTGSYEQYF. V usage is TRBV5-5 and J usage is TRBJ2-7; 8 bases fit TRBD1. The germline gives CDR1 SGHKS, CDR2 YYEKEE (reference sequence). CDR3 length: 14 residues. V trimming: 2 bases; J trimming: 0 bases; junction bases outside the gene matches: 1.

This clone was counted a single time. V and J are TRBV19 and TRBJ2-7, with 7 positions matching TRBD1. Losses at the gene ends were 7 bases for V and 5 bases for J; bases not matched to a gene: 8. Germline V lookup: CDR1 LNHDA, CDR2 SQIVND (reference sequence). The length of the CDR3 is 13 residues. The CDR3 DNA reads TGTGCCAGTACCCCGACAGGGAGCCACGAGCAGTACTTC. Its translation is CASTPTGSHEQYF.

The table lists this clone with a count of one. This sequence joins TRBV7-2 and TRBJ2-7, with D perhaps TRBD2 (6 bases). Germline CDR1 reads SGHTA; CDR2 reads FQGNSA. This CDR3 has 13 amino acids. Trimming took 5 bases from V and 2 from J, leaving 10 bases between them. The CDR3 coding sequence is TGTGCCAGCAGCCCCCCGGGGGCCTACGAGCAGTACTTC. This sequence encodes CASSPPGAYEQYF.

This chain uses TRBV29-1 with TRBJ2-1; 11 bases align to TRBD2. CDR1 SQVTM and CDR2 ANQGSEA come from the germline V gene. The CDR3 sequence is 15 residues long. The J segment lost 5 bases and the V segment lost 0 bases, leaving 3 bases of the junction unmatched. CDR3 amino acids: CSVEDGTSGDNEQFF. The CDR3 DNA sequence: TGCAGCGTTGAAGATGGGACTAGCGGTGACAATGAGCAGTTCTTC.

This chain links TRBV28 with TRBJ1-2; 8 nucleotides line up with TRBD1. The CDR3 has 12 amino acids. CDR1 MDHEN and CDR2 SYDVKM come from the germline V gene. Unmatched junction bases numbered 4, after V lost 6 bases and J lost 7 bases. The CDR3 sequence is CASSRTGCGYTF. CDR3 DNA: TGTGCCAGCAGCCGGACAGGGTGTGGCTACACCTTC.

The gene calls are TRBV28 and TRBJ2-7, with 8 nucleotides matching TRBD2. Germline V gene data show CDR1 as MDHEN and CDR2 as SYDVKM. This CDR3 has 13 residues. V shed 3 bases, J shed 12 bases, and the junction held 10 bases outside the gene matches. CDR3 loop: CASSFLSGRERYF. CDR3 nucleotide sequence: TGTGCCAGCAGTTTCTTGAGCGGGAGAGAACGGTACTTC.

The chain uses TRBV5-1 and TRBJ1-2; D is unresolved. Deletions cut 0 bases from V and 8 bases from J, with 11 bases between. CDR1 is SGHRS and CDR2 is YFSETQ in the germline V gene. The CDR3 sequence is 13 residues long. In DNA, the CDR3 is TGCGCCAGCAGCTTGGAACAGTCGGGAGGCTACACCTTC. It yields the protein CASSLEQSGGYTF.

This chain uses TRBV4-3 with TRBJ1-2, with D tentatively TRBD1 (6 bases). The CDR3 runs to 16 residues. Trimming took 0 bases from V and 0 from J, leaving 11 bases between them. Germline V gene sequence: CDR1 LGHNA, CDR2 YSLEER. CDR3 bases: TGCGCCAGCAGCCAAGATAGGACAGTAGCTAACTATGGCTACACCTTC. It is translated as CASSQDRTVANYGYTF.

This clone is a singleton in its sample. This rearrangement joins TRBV7-2 to TRBJ2-2, with D unclear. CDR1 SGHTA and CDR2 FQGNSA come from the germline V gene. Trimming removed 6 bases from V and 0 bases from J, with 8 bases in between. This CDR3 has 14 residues. CDR3 nucleotide sequence: TGTGCCAGCAGTTTCTACGCGAACACCGGGGAGCTGTTTTTT. Translated: CASSFYANTGELFF.

The chain carries TRBV14 and TRBJ2-7; 11 bases map to TRBD2. CDR1 SGHDN and CDR2 FVKESK come from the germline V gene. The CDR3 sequence is 14 residues long. The trim removed 6 bases at V and 5 bases at J, leaving 6 bases unmatched. CDR3 DNA sequence: TGTGCCAGCAGTTTCACTAGCGGGAGCGACGAGCAGTACTTC. It yields the protein CASSFTSGSDEQYF.